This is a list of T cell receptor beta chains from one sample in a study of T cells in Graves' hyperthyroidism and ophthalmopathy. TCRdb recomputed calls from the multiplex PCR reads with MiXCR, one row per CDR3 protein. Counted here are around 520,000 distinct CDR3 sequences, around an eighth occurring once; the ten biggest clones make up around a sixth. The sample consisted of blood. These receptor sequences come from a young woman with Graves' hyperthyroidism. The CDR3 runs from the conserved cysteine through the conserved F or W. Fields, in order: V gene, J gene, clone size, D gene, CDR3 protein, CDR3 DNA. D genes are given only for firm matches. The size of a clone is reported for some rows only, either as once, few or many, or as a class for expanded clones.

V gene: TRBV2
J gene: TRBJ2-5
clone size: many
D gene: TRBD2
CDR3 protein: CASSELASGRGTQYF
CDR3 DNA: TGTGCCAGCAGTGAGTTGGCTAGCGGAAGGGGGACCCAGTACTTC

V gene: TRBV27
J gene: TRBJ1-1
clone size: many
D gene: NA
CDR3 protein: CASSFAWWMNTEAFF
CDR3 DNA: TGTGCCAGCAGTTTCGCTTGGTGGATGAACACTGAAGCTTTCTTT

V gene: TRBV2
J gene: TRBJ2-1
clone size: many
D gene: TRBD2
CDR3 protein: CASSVREGSGRAFDNEQFF
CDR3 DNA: TGTGCCAGCAGTGTAAGGGAGGGTAGCGGGAGAGCGTTCGACAATGAGCAGTTCTTC

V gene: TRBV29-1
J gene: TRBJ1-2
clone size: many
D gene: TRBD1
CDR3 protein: CSGDRVEGYTF
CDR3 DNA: TGCAGCGGGGACAGGGTGGAAGGCTACACCTTC

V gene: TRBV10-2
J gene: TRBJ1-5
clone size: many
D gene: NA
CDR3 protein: CASSETSETNQPQHF
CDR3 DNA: TGCGCCAGCAGTGAGACTTCCGAGACCAATCAGCCCCAGCATTTT

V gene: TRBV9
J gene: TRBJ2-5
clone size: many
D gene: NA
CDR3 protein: CASSVAGRRGETQYF
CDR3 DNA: TGTGCCAGCAGCGTAGCGGGCAGGAGAGGGGAGACCCAGTACTTC

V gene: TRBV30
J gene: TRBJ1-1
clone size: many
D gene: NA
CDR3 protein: CAWSVGWPVEAFF
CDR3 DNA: TGTGCCTGGAGTGTAGGGTGGCCTGTCGAAGCTTTCTTT

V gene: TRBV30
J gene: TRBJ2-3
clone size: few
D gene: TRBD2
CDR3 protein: CASSRGGSYTQYF
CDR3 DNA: TGTGCCTCTTCGCGGGGGGGCAGTTATACGCAGTATTTT

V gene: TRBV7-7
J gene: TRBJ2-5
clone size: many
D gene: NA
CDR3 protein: CASSQEQQETQYF
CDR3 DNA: TGTGCTAGCAGTCAGGAACAGCAAGAGACCCAGTACTTC

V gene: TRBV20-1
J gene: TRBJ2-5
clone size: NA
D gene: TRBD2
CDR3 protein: CSASPAGALAQYF
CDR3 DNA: TGCAGTGCTAGTCCAGCGGGGGCTCTGGCCCAGTACTTC

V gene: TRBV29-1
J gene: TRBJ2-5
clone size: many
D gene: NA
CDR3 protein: CSVVADKETQYF
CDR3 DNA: TGCAGCGTTGTAGCGGACAAAGAGACCCAGTACTTC

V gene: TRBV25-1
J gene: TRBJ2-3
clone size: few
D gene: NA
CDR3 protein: CASSGQPSSTDTQYF
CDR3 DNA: TGTGCCAGCAGTGGACAGCCATCTAGCACAGATACGCAGTATTTT

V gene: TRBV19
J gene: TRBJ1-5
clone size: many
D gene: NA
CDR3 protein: CASVLQGWSNQPQHF
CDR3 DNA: TGTGCCAGTGTATTACAGGGTTGGAGCAATCAGCCCCAGCATTTT

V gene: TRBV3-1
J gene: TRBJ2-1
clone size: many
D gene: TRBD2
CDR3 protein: CASSQGVAGVVNEQFF
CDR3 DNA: TGTGCCAGCAGCCAAGGAGTAGCGGGAGTTGTTAATGAGCAGTTCTTC

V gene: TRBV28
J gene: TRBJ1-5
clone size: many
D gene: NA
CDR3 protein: CASVSGSNQPQHF
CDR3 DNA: TGTGCCAGTGTTTCGGGTAGCAATCAGCCCCAGCATTTT

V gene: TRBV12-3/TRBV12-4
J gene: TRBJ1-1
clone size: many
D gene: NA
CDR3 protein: CASSPNLLTEAFF
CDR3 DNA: TGTGCCAGCAGCCCTAACCTCCTCACTGAAGCTTTCTTT

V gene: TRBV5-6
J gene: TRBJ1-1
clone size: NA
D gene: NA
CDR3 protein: CASSFDSRSFF
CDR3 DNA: TGTGCCAGCAGCTTTGACAGTCGATCTTTCTTT

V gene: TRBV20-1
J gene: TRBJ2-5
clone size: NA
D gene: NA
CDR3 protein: CNARISSAGMAYF
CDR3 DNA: TGCAATGCTAGAATCTCGTCGGCGGGTATGGCGTACTTC

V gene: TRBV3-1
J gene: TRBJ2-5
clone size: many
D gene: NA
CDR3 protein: CASSQTPGSETQYF
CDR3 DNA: TGTGCCAGCAGCCAAACTCCGGGATCTGAGACCCAGTACTTC

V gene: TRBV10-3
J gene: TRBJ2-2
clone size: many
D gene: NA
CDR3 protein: CAISGPTGELFF
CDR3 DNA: TGTGCCATCAGTGGTCCCACCGGGGAGCTGTTTTTT

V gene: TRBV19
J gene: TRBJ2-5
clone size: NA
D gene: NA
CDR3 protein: CASSIVGDGETQYF
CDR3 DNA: TGTGCCAGTAGTATAGTCGGGGACGGAGAGACCCAGTACTTC

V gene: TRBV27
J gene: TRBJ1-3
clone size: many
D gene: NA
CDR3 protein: CASRGDRHSGNTIYF
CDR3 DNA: TGTGCCAGCCGGGGGGATAGGCACTCTGGAAACACCATATATTTT

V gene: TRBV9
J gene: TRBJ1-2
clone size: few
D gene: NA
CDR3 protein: CASSVAPGSNYGYTF
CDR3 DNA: TGTGCCAGCAGCGTAGCTCCGGGATCCAACTATGGCTACACCTTC

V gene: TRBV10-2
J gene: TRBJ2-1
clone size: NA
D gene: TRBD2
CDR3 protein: CASRVAGGPFNEQFF
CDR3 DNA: TGCGCCAGCAGGGTAGCGGGAGGGCCTTTCAATGAGCAGTTCTTC

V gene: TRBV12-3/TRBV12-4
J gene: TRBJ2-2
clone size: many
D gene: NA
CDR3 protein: CASSLMGTNTGELFF
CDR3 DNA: TGTGCCAGCAGTTTAATGGGAACGAACACCGGGGAGCTGTTTTTT